These 29 T cell receptor beta chains were sequenced from one sample in a study of response to subunit inactivated influenza vaccine. A single record per CDR3 protein comes from TCRdb applying MiXCR to the RT-PCR reads. The table shows about 520,000 distinct CDR3 sequences, with about 25% occurring only once. This specimen was CD4+ T cells sorted from PBMCs, taken 4 to 6 days after vaccination. All receptors come from a man aged 45-65 years who received an inactivated influenza vaccine.

The chain employs TRBV7-2 and TRBJ2-3; 11 bases fit TRBD2. Per germline, CDR1 SGHTA and CDR2 FQGNSA. After removal of 5 bases from V and 5 bases from J, the junction contained 9 bases not matched to a gene. The CDR3 extends over 16 amino acids. The CDR3 nucleotides read TGTGCCAGCAGCCCTCCGGGACTAGCGGTTCAAGATACGCAGTATTTT. Translation gives CASSPPGLAVQDTQYF.

This clonotype was seen a handful of times. The chain uses TRBV12-3 or TRBV12-4 and TRBJ2-2, with D possibly TRBD1 on 5 matching bases. V dropped 6 bases and J dropped 2 bases, with 13 bases sitting between them. The CDR3 has 15 amino acids. This CDR3 is CASREGATNTGELFF. For the CDR3, the DNA is TGTGCCAGCAGAGAAGGGGCTACAAACACCGGGGAGCTGTTTTTT.

Only a few counts were recorded for this clonotype. J is TRBJ2-1 and V is TRBV10-3; no reliable D call. Germline lookup yields CDR1 ENHRY and CDR2 SYGVKD. This CDR3 region has 14 residues. The V and J ends lost 4 bases and 4 bases respectively, with 11 bases between them. In DNA, the CDR3 is TGTGCCATCAGTGTTACGGACCAATACAATGAGCAGTTCTTC. Translating it yields CAISVTDQYNEQFF.

This clonotype was seen ten or more times. The V call is TRBV29-1, the J call TRBJ2-1; tentative D call: TRBD2 (7 bases). The length of the CDR3 is 13 residues. Per germline, CDR1 SQVTM and CDR2 ANQGSEA. The ends were cut back, 7 bases at V and 4 bases at J, with 14 bases in the middle. The CDR3 sequence: CSGGGHSYNEQFF. The CDR3 DNA sequence: TGCAGCGGGGGGGGCCACAGTTACAATGAGCAGTTCTTC.

The chain carries TRBV29-1 and TRBJ1-2; a possible D gene is TRBD1 (6 bases). The CDR3 covers 12 residues. The V end was cut by 4 bases, the J end by 6 bases, with 12 bases between. Germline V gene data show CDR1 as SQVTM and CDR2 as ANQGSEA. Here the CDR3 DNA reads TGCAGCGTTGGGGACACCAGAGATGGCTACACCTTC. It codes for CSVGDTRDGYTF.

The chain has TRBV29-1 and TRBJ2-2; 10 nucleotides agree with TRBD1. After removal of 6 bases from V and 5 bases from J, the junction contained 9 bases not matched to a gene. Germline CDR1 reads SQVTM; CDR2 reads ANQGSEA. The CDR3 length is 15 residues. In DNA, the CDR3 is TGCAGCGTCGGCCCGGACAGGGGGAATACCGGGGAGCTGTTTTTT. Translating gives CSVGPDRGNTGELFF.

This sequence joins TRBV6-4 and TRBJ2-2; D not resolved. Trimming took 2 bases from V and 5 from J, leaving 9 bases between them. CDR3 length: 14 residues. Germline-derived CDR1 and CDR2 are MRHNA and SNTAGT. In DNA, the CDR3 is TGTGCCAGCAGTGACAGTCCAATGACCGGGGAGCTGTTTTTT. Translation: CASSDSPMTGELFF.

The rearrangement uses TRBV6-1 and TRBJ2-7; weak D call: TRBD1 (5 bases). The V gene's germline CDR1 is MNHNS and CDR2 SASEGT. V dropped 6 bases and J dropped 2 bases, with 20 bases sitting between them. The CDR3 covers 16 residues. CDR3 sequence reads: CASSHDDSNVPYEQYF. CDR3 DNA: TGTGCCAGCAGCCACGACGACAGTAATGTTCCCTACGAGCAGTACTTC.

V and J are TRBV20-1 and TRBJ2-1; 11 bases line up with TRBD2. The CDR3 totals 18 residues. The J segment lost 0 bases and the V segment lost 3 bases, leaving 10 bases of the junction unmatched. Looked up from germline, CDR1 is DFQATT and CDR2 is SNEGSKA (reference sequence). The CDR3 coding sequence is TGCAGTGCTAGTGGGGCCCTAGCGGGAGGTTACTCCTACAATGAGCAGTTCTTC. Amino acids: CSASGALAGGYSYNEQFF.

The V gene is TRBV20-1, the J gene TRBJ2-1, with 7 bases aligning to TRBD1. The CDR3 sequence is 11 residues long. The V gene end was trimmed by 6 bases and the J gene end by 9 bases; junction bases not matched to a gene: 5. Germline V gene lookup returns CDR1 DFQATT and CDR2 SNEGSKA (reference sequence). CDR3 bases: TGCAGTGCAGAGGACAGGATTGAGCAGTTCTTC. It specifies CSAEDRIEQFF.

This clonotype has at least ten counts. The chain joins TRBV15 to TRBJ2-7, with TRBD1 identical over 9 bases. The junction had 10 bases not matched to a gene; V was cut back by 3 bases and J by 4 bases. Per the germline V gene, CDR1 is LNHNV and CDR2 is YYDKDF (reference sequence). The CDR3 is made up of 16 amino acids. CDR3 sequence (DNA): TGTGCCACCAGCAGGGGCATTGGGACAGGGATGTACGAGCAGTACTTC. Translation: CATSRGIGTGMYEQYF.

This clonotype was seen only once. The chain has TRBV4-1 and TRBJ1-6; D might be TRBD1 (5 bases). CDR1 MGHRA and CDR2 YSYEKL come from the germline V gene. This CDR3 has 17 residues. V was clipped by 2 bases and J by 5 bases, with 16 bases between them. DNA for the CDR3: TGCGCCAGCAGCCAAAGATTCCTTGGGACGGATAATTCACCCCTCCACTTT. Residues: CASSQRFLGTDNSPLHF.

The rearrangement uses TRBV4-2 and TRBJ2-7; no clear D gene. CDR1 is LGHNA and CDR2 is YNFKEQ in the germline V gene. V shed 1 base and J shed 3 bases, with 4 bases lying between them. The CDR3 extends over 12 amino acids. The CDR3 reads CASSQVDYEQYF. DNA for the CDR3: TGTGCCAGCAGCCAAGTGGACTACGAGCAGTACTTC.

This chain connects TRBV7-2 to TRBJ2-3; 8 nucleotides agree with TRBD1. The J segment lost 2 bases and the V segment lost 1 base, leaving 5 bases of the junction unmatched. This CDR3 spans 16 amino acids. Per germline, CDR1 SGHTA and CDR2 FQGNSA. CDR3 DNA sequence: TGTGCCAGCAGCTTAGGAAAGACAGGGGCCACAGATACGCAGTATTTT. It encodes CASSLGKTGATDTQYF.

This clonotype was observed once. This chain uses TRBV7-2 with TRBJ1-1; a possible D gene is TRBD1 (5 bases). Trimming cost V 2 bases and J 4 bases, with 11 bases left between them. The CDR3 contains 14 residues. The germline V gene has CDR1 SGHTA and CDR2 FQGNSA. The chain's CDR3 is CASSLQAGGTEAFF. DNA of the CDR3: TGTGCCAGCAGCTTACAGGCTGGGGGCACTGAAGCTTTCTTT.

This clonotype was recorded a few times. V is TRBV6-1 and J is TRBJ2-1; D uncertain. The CDR3 is 15 residues long. Germline CDR1 reads MNHNS; CDR2 reads SASEGT. V shed 8 bases and J shed 5 bases, with 19 bases lying between them. The DNA for the CDR3 is TGTGCCAGCCTGCCGTTCAGCCAAATAAACAATGAGCAGTTCTTC. Protein: CASLPFSQINNEQFF.

The chain uses TRBV7-9 and TRBJ2-5; D is perhaps TRBD1 (6 bases). CDR1 SEHNR and CDR2 FQNEAQ come from the germline V gene (reference sequence). The CDR3 consists of 14 residues. The ends were cut back, 5 bases at V and 2 bases at J, with 12 bases in the middle. CDR3 nucleotide sequence: TGTGCCAGCAGCCGGACAGTACGGCAAGAGACCCAGTACTTC. Translation: CASSRTVRQETQYF.

In this sample, this clonotype turned up a few times. This chain joins TRBV6-2 or TRBV6-3 and TRBJ1-2; D possibly corresponds to TRBD1 (5 bases). V shed 6 bases and J shed 4 bases, with 15 bases lying between them. Germline values: CDR1 MNHEY, CDR2 SVGEGT. The CDR3 consists of 14 residues. The DNA for the CDR3 is TGTGCCAGCAGAAACCTCGGGGCCCCCTATGGCTACACCTTC. Translation gives CASRNLGAPYGYTF.

This chain uses TRBV5-1 with TRBJ2-7, with a tentative D call TRBD2 (6 bases). Trimming removed 4 bases from V and 2 bases from J, with 16 bases in between. Germline V gives CDR1 SGHRS, CDR2 YFSETQ. The CDR3 extends over 15 amino acids. The CDR3: CASSLAGTVTYEQYF. DNA for the CDR3: TGCGCCAGCAGCCTGGCCGGGACTGTCACCTACGAGCAGTACTTC.

The V and J genes are TRBV20-1 and TRBJ2-7; TRBD1 matches at 10 bases. Germline V gene data show CDR1 as DFQATT and CDR2 as SNEGSKA (reference sequence). CDR3 length equals 14 residues. J gave up 4 bases and V 3 bases, and 6 bases lay outside the gene matches. The CDR3 spells CSAREGQGRYEQYF. The CDR3 DNA sequence: TGCAGTGCTAGGGAGGGACAGGGGCGTTACGAGCAGTACTTC.

This chain connects TRBV11-1 to TRBJ2-3; 9 nucleotides agree with TRBD2. The CDR3 contains 17 residues. Trimming removed 3 bases from V and 2 bases from J; junction bases left unmatched: 9. Germline-derived CDR1 and CDR2 are SGHAT and FQDESV (reference sequence). For the CDR3, the DNA is TGTGCCAGCAGCTTCTCAGTAGCGGGAGTTCCCACAGATACGCAGTATTTT. Protein product: CASSFSVAGVPTDTQYF.

The CDR3 DNA follows: TGCAGTGCAGCTGGACATCCCCAAGAGACCCAGTACTTC. Translating gives CSAAGHPQETQYF. The chain has TRBV20-1 and TRBJ2-5, with D perhaps matching TRBD1 (5 bases). The CDR3 spans 13 residues. V shed 6 bases and J shed 1 base, with 12 bases lying between them. Per germline, CDR1 DFQATT and CDR2 SNEGSKA (reference sequence).

The chain links TRBV20-1 to TRBJ2-4; no clear D gene. The germline gives CDR1 DFQATT, CDR2 SNEGSKA (reference sequence). Trimming cost V 1 base and J 7 bases, with 14 bases left between them. This CDR3 comprises 14 residues. CDR3 coding DNA: TGCAGTGCTAGAGGAGAAAGGAAAGGCAACATTCAGTACTTC. Translating it yields CSARGERKGNIQYF.

This clonotype was observed at least ten times. The chain joins TRBV5-1 to TRBJ1-3, with a weak D call TRBD1 (6 bases). The CDR3 is 14 amino acids. Between the trimmed V and J ends, which lost 0 bases and 2 bases, there was a span of 6 bases. Per germline, CDR1 SGHRS and CDR2 YFSETQ. CDR3 coding DNA: TGCGCCAGCAGCTTGGGACAGGCTGGAAACACCATATATTTT. Translation: CASSLGQAGNTIYF.

The chain carries TRBV5-6 and TRBJ2-5, with 15 bases matching TRBD2. CDR3 length: 16 amino acids. Per the germline V gene, CDR1 is SGHDT and CDR2 is YYEEEE. Trimming took 4 bases from V and 5 from J; bases not matched to a gene: 6. CDR3 DNA sequence: TGTGCCAGCAGCCACGCCGGGACTAGCGGGGGGGAGACCCAGTACTTC. It specifies CASSHAGTSGGETQYF. The whole variable domain, filled in from reference TRBV5-6 and TRBJ2-5, reads DAGVTQSPTHLIKTRGQQVTLRCSPKSGHDTVSWYQQALGQGPQFIFQYYEEEERQRGNFPDRFSGHQFPNYSSELNVNALLLGDSALYLCASSHAGTSGGETQYFGPGTRLLVL.

This clonotype was counted many times. This chain links TRBV6-2 or TRBV6-3 with TRBJ2-5; D ambiguous. This CDR3 is built from 12 residues. The V end lost 8 bases, the J end lost 2 bases, and 9 bases lay between the germline ends. Germline assignment: CDR1 MNHEY and CDR2 SVGEGT. CDR3: CASQDPQETQYF. The CDR3 nucleotides read TGTGCCAGCCAGGACCCACAAGAGACCCAGTACTTC.

V and J are TRBV6-2 or TRBV6-3 and TRBJ1-5; 7 nucleotides line up with TRBD1. Germline assignment: CDR1 MNHEY and CDR2 SVGEGT. V shed 7 bases and J 4 bases; nucleotides not matched to a gene: 10. This CDR3 spans 15 amino acids. The CDR3 DNA reads as TGTGCCAGCAAATCGACAGGGACTCGTAATCAGCCCCAGCATTTT. Its translation is CASKSTGTRNQPQHF.

The chain carries TRBV29-1 and TRBJ1-2, with no clear D. Germline CDR1 and CDR2: SQVTM and ANQGSEA. The CDR3 is 13 amino acids. V gave up 6 bases and J gave up 4 bases, with 15 bases separating them. The CDR3 DNA is TGCAGCGTGGACGGTTCCTGGGCCTATGGCTACACCTTC. This encodes CSVDGSWAYGYTF.

This chain joins TRBV7-6 and TRBJ2-3, with 10 bases that match TRBD2. Germline-derived CDR1 and CDR2 are SGHVS and FNYEAQ. V shed 0 bases, J shed 4 bases, and the junction held 7 bases outside the gene matches. The CDR3 totals 17 residues. CDR3 sequence reads: CASSLAVRLAGADTQYF. The CDR3 region has the DNA TGTGCCAGCAGCTTAGCGGTTAGGCTAGCGGGAGCAGATACGCAGTATTTT.